The T cell receptor (beta chain) under discussion was sequenced for a study of CD8+CD57+ T cells in acquired aplastic anemia. Study details: Sorted cells (CD4+ and CD8+) yielded DNA amounts that averaged around 3.1 ug. The study's findings and limits: Patients shared 25 to 35 CD8+ CDR3 sequences with controls.

The V and J ends lost 4 bases and 8 bases respectively, with 17 bases between them. The CDR3 covers 14 residues. The authors sequenced patients whose flow cytometry had shown CD8+CD57+ cell expansion. The patients, all of them, had severe acquired aplastic anemia. This clonotype was seen many times. Its antigen is unidentified. The template for TCR beta VDJ and CDR3 sequence profiling was genomic DNA. A single record per CDR3 protein comes from TCRdb applying MiXCR to the reads. The data show 200,000 or so distinct CDR3 sequences, with approximately 48% seen just once and 8.5% to 10% held by the top ten.

The sequencing sample was made of sorted CD4+, CD8+, or CD8+CD57+ T cells (not recorded which) from PBMCs. The chain employs TRBV12-3 or TRBV12-4 and TRBJ1-2, with D possibly being TRBD1 (6 bases). The receptor's source is a human donor with aplastic anemia. The CDR3 protein is CASSSQEGVGGYTF. CDR3 in DNA: TGTGCCAGCAGTTCCCAAGAGGGGGTGGGCGGCTACACCTTC.